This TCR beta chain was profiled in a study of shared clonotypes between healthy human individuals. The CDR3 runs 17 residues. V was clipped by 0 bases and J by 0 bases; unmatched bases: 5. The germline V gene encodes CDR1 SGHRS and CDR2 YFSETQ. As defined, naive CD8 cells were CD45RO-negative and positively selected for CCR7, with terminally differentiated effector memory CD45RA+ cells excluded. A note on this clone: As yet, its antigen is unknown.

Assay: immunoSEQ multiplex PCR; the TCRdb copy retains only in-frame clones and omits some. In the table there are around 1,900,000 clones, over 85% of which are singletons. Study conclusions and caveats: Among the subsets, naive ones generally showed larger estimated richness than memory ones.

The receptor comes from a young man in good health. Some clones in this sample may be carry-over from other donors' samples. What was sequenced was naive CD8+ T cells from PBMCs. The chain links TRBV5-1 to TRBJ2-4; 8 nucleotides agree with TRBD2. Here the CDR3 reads CASSLGALAGAKNIQYF. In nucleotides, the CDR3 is TGCGCCAGCAGCTTGGGAGCGCTAGCGGGAGCCAAAAACATTCAGTACTTC.